This T cell receptor (beta chain) stems from a study of regulatory T cells in long-lasting Graves disease. Time point noted: newly diagnosed GD, antithyroid drugs for less than 3 months. PBMC-extracted RNA yielded the TCR library. This clonotype occurred many times. Its target is not known. Trimming cost V 4 bases and J 6 bases; bases outside gene matches: 6. In germline, CDR1 is MNHEY, CDR2 SMNVEV (reference sequence). The CDR3 runs 14 residues. General study findings and limits: Persistent disease was characterized by preferential usage of TRBV28, TRBJ1-2 and TRBJ2-5.

Through Arm-PCR of CDR3 regions and iRepertoire HTBI primers, TCR beta libraries were built. Via MiXCR, TCRdb re-called the multiplex PCR reads, giving one row per CDR3 protein. The top ten hold around 12% of the sample, which has roughly 510,000 distinct CDR3 sequences, about 16% seen once. These data are also associated with another study on T cells in Graves' hyperthyroidism and ophthalmopathy.

The chain combines TRBV27 with TRBJ1-2, with 9 bases that match TRBD1. Sample: peripheral blood mononuclear cells (PBMCs), taken at new diagnosis, from a patient treated with antithyroid drugs. The receptor was isolated from a man between 18 and 29 years old with Graves disease. The CDR3 DNA reads TGTGCCAGCAGTTCCCGGGACAGGGTAGATGGCTACACCTTC. This codes for CASSSRDRVDGYTF.